This TCR beta chain derives from a study of blood T cell repertoires in COVID-19 (dated by TCRdb to 2018 to 2020). Study-level background: Samples from collaborators originated in the United States, Italy and Spain and spanned both the acute and convalescent phases of COVID-19. The samples were drawn from two sources: the first 160 participants of the ongoing ImmuneRACE study, and approximately 1,300 subjects contributed by 6 global collaborators. The prospective study material was composed of cDNA or gDNA derived from T cells, B-cell-depleted T cells, or PBMCs. A de-identified subject ID, COVID-19 status, age in years and sex were almost always included in the sample metadata. Where HLA class I and class II types were available, the types were taken from metadata supplied by the sample provider, not from assay-based typing. The repertoires were released in a freely available public database meant as a resource for research on the immune response to SARS-CoV-2. Subjects who had been exposed to COVID-19, were actively infected with it, or had recovered from it provided the deeply sampled blood TCRbeta repertoires that made up the dataset.

On this clone: The clone's antigen remains unknown. No base qualities exist here, and no much larger clone lies one base off it.

The immunoSEQ Assay, a bias-controlled multiplex PCR, was used to amplify TCRbeta CDR3 regions from genomic DNA. Regarding the original processing steps: Within the assay, amplification of reference gene primers was used to estimate how many nucleated cells each sample contained. To quantify the absolute abundance of each unique TCRbeta CDR3 rearrangement, sequence reads were collapsed and filtered. For each sample, productive Simpson clonality was calculated by taking the square root of Simpson's diversity index across productive rearrangements. In its TCRdb copy, this immuneACCESS table keeps in-frame sequences only and misses some clones. Where compared with another copy, unresolved V genes explain less than half of these, and the others have no known cause. The DNA was the basis for D and trimming; V, J and clone size are from that table. The sample includes 200,000 to 250,000 clones, with 85% to 90% observed a single time. Approximately 3.4% of the sample rests with the top ten.

From the cysteine up to the phenylalanine, the CDR3 has a length of 14 residues. Only the CDR3 portion is preserved as DNA: 42 bases, with reading frame beginning at the first base. In the germline V gene, CDR1 corresponds to MDHEN and CDR2 to SYDVKM. V is reduced by 5 bases and J by 7 bases, leaving a spacing of 18 bases between them. The paper's findings and limits, for the study overall: The quantity of clinical and demographic metadata differed by source and by participant and was supplied without curation.

Participants in the prospective study were enrolled through a virtual design, were aged roughly 18 to 95 years, and lived in approximately 25 United States geographic areas. In the prospective study, participants were assigned to cohorts based on the clinical history participants reported in a screening survey and a study questionnaire. Mobile phlebotomists in the prospective study collected whole blood, serum and a nasopharyngeal or oropharyngeal swab from every participant. Prospective study participants could optionally give additional blood draws and questionnaires over an approximately two-month period. Prospective study blood samples were shipped either frozen or at room temperature before DNA extraction.

The chain is encoded by TRBV28 joined to TRBJ2-7; the D region possibly corresponds to TRBD1 (6 bases align). The sequenced sample consisted of PBMCs or T cells enriched from blood (not recorded which). The TCR sequence derives from a woman under 30 in a cohort exposed to, infected with or recovered from COVID-19 (not recorded which). The DNA reads as follows: TGTGCCAGCAGTCGCCCAGGGGAGAACTTGGAGCAGTACTTC. Translated, this gives CASSRPGENLEQYF.